A selection of T cell receptor beta chains follows, all from one sample in a study of T cells after yellow fever vaccination. Each CDR3 protein gets one entry after TCRdb re-called the 5' RACE reads with MiXCR. In the table there are hundreds of thousands of distinct CDR3 sequences, roughly an eighth of which are singletons. The material sequenced was CD4+ T cells sorted from PBMCs, taken 15 days after the yellow fever booster vaccination. The receptors stem from a man between 18 and 35 years old who received the YFV17D yellow fever vaccine. Each CDR3 is given with its conserved first and last residue. D genes are given only for firm matches. Rows give clone size only sometimes, using once, few, many, or a class for an expanded clone.

TRBV6-2/TRBV6-3	few	NA	TRBJ1-1	CASSRDREAFF	TGTGCCAGCAGTCGAGACAGGGAAGCTTTCTTT
TRBV18	few	NA	TRBJ2-7	CASSPPQTYEQYF	TGTGCCAGCTCACCACCACAGACCTACGAGCAGTACTTC
TRBV7-3	few	NA	TRBJ2-2	CASSPYLTGELFF	TGTGCCAGCAGCCCATACTTGACCGGGGAGCTGTTTTTT
TRBV27	few	TRBD1	TRBJ1-5	CASSQGTGRRDQPQHF	TGTGCCAGCAGCCAAGGGACAGGAAGGAGGGATCAGCCCCAGCATTTT
TRBV20-1	few	TRBD1	TRBJ1-1	CSATRQGNTEAFF	TGCAGTGCTACTCGACAGGGGAACACTGAAGCTTTCTTT
TRBV7-2	NA	NA	TRBJ2-7	CASSFGVAGEQYF	TGTGCCAGCAGCTTCGGGGTCGCTGGAGAGCAGTACTTC
TRBV5-5	NA	NA	TRBJ2-2	CASSLGLRDTGELFF	TGTGCCAGCAGCTTAGGACTTCGAGACACCGGGGAGCTGTTTTTT
TRBV12-3/TRBV12-4	few	NA	TRBJ1-5	CASSTWGQPQHF	TGTGCCAGCAGTACGTGGGGTCAGCCCCAGCATTTT
TRBV12-3/TRBV12-4	NA	TRBD1	TRBJ1-2	CASRGGGWGYGYTF	TGTGCCAGCAGAGGAGGGGGCTGGGGCTATGGCTACACCTTC
TRBV3-1	NA	NA	TRBJ2-3	CASARIGDTQYF	TGTGCCAGCGCCCGGATCGGAGATACGCAGTATTTT
TRBV12-3/TRBV12-4	NA	TRBD2	TRBJ2-1	CASSSGLAGLYNEQFF	TGTGCCAGCAGTTCCGGACTAGCGGGGCTATACAATGAGCAGTTCTTC
TRBV5-1	few	NA	TRBJ2-3	CASSLDGGSGDTQYF	TGCGCCAGCAGCTTGGACGGTGGGTCGGGAGATACGCAGTATTTT
TRBV28	few	NA	TRBJ1-6	CASSLGGDYSPLHF	TGTGCCAGCAGTTTGGGGGGAGACTATTCACCCCTCCACTTT
TRBV15	few	NA	TRBJ2-7	CATSRDRGIYEQYF	TGTGCCACCAGCAGAGATCGGGGAATCTACGAGCAGTACTTC
TRBV7-2	few	NA	TRBJ2-3	CASSEYGDTQYF	TGTGCCAGCAGCGAGTATGGAGATACGCAGTATTTT
TRBV5-5	NA	NA	TRBJ2-3	CASSLGRAGADTQYF	TGTGCCAGCAGCTTGGGTAGGGCAGGGGCAGATACGCAGTATTTT
TRBV19	NA	TRBD1	TRBJ1-4	CASQDREFLATNEKLFF	TGTGCCAGCCAGGACAGGGAGTTTTTGGCAACTAATGAAAAACTGTTTTTT
TRBV5-1	NA	TRBD2	TRBJ2-2	CASSPGGATGELFF	TGCGCCAGCAGCCCCGGGGGGGCCACCGGGGAGCTGTTTTTT
TRBV6-2/TRBV6-3	few	NA	TRBJ2-5	CASSYSPGRSETQYF	TGTGCCAGCAGTTACTCTCCAGGGCGGTCGGAGACCCAGTACTTC
TRBV5-1	few	TRBD1	TRBJ1-2	CASSLGTGGIRYGYTF	TGCGCCAGCAGCCTGGGGACAGGGGGGATTAGGTATGGCTACACCTTC
TRBV6-5	NA	TRBD1	TRBJ1-1	CASSSGTGPPEAFF	TGTGCCAGCAGTTCCGGGACAGGGCCCCCTGAAGCTTTCTTT
TRBV12-3/TRBV12-4	few	NA	TRBJ1-2	CASSLVEGTGYTF	TGTGCCAGCAGTTTAGTAGAAGGGACGGGCTACACCTTC
TRBV6-5	few	NA	TRBJ1-3	CASSYSAGNTIYF	TGTGCCAGCAGTTACTCTGCTGGAAACACCATATATTTT
TRBV5-1	NA	NA	TRBJ2-5	CASSHLAGQETQYF	TGCGCCAGCAGCCACCTGGCGGGCCAAGAGACCCAGTACTTC
TRBV27	NA	TRBD1	TRBJ1-1	CASSQYRGTEAFF	TGTGCCAGCAGCCAATACAGGGGCACTGAAGCTTTCTTT
TRBV28	few	NA	TRBJ1-6	CASSNPPKPLLSPLHF	TGTGCCAGCAGTAACCCTCCGAAGCCCCTGCTTTCACCCCTCCACTTT
TRBV10-3	few	NA	TRBJ2-5	CAISESRDQTQYF	TGTGCCATCAGTGAGAGTAGGGATCAGACCCAGTACTTC
TRBV9	few	TRBD1	TRBJ2-3	CASSIGVGTALSTDTQYF	TGTGCCAGCAGCATAGGGGTGGGGACAGCGCTTAGCACAGATACGCAGTATTTT
TRBV7-2	NA	TRBD2	TRBJ2-2	CASSLRDLAGGLIGELFF	TGTGCCAGCAGCCTCCGCGATTTAGCGGGGGGGCTAATCGGGGAGCTGTTTTTT
TRBV5-1	many	NA	TRBJ2-5	CASSAGTRETQYF	TGCGCCAGCAGCGCCGGGACAAGAGAGACCCAGTACTTC
TRBV14	few	TRBD2	TRBJ2-3	CASSPRTRITDTQYF	TGTGCCAGCAGCCCGAGGACTAGGATCACAGATACGCAGTATTTT
TRBV5-1	few	NA	TRBJ2-6	CASSLALPTTGANVLTF	TGCGCCAGCAGCTTGGCGTTACCTACCACTGGGGCCAACGTCCTGACTTTC
TRBV10-3	few	NA	TRBJ1-3	CAIKREHSGNTIYF	TGTGCCATCAAGAGGGAACACTCTGGAAACACCATATATTTT
TRBV9	few	TRBD2	TRBJ2-3	CASSVQMLAGGTDTQYF	TGTGCCAGCAGCGTCCAGATGCTAGCGGGGGGCACAGATACGCAGTATTTT
TRBV20-1	few	NA	TRBJ2-1	CSAPTGREVNEQFF	TGCAGTGCACCGACAGGGCGGGAGGTGAATGAGCAGTTCTTC
TRBV10-3	NA	NA	TRBJ2-2	CASEGGVNTGELFF	TGTGCCTCCGAGGGGGGGGTAAACACCGGGGAGCTGTTTTTT
TRBV18	NA	NA	TRBJ2-5	CASSPSRGLQETQYF	TGTGCCAGCTCACCGTCCAGGGGCCTCCAAGAGACCCAGTACTTC
TRBV6-2/TRBV6-3	NA	NA	TRBJ2-5	CATAPGEETQYF	TGTGCCACAGCACCCGGGGAGGAGACCCAGTACTTC
TRBV6-1	few	NA	TRBJ2-1	CASSAIPTGDEQFF	TGTGCCAGCAGTGCAATTCCGACCGGGGATGAGCAGTTCTTC
TRBV7-2	few	NA	TRBJ2-2	CASRPRNTGELFF	TGTGCCAGCAGACCAAGGAACACCGGGGAGCTGTTTTTT
TRBV12-5	NA	TRBD1	TRBJ2-1	CASGLVLGQGDNEQFF	TGTGCTAGTGGTTTGGTACTAGGACAGGGGGACAATGAGCAGTTCTTC
TRBV5-1	NA	TRBD2	TRBJ2-7	CASSLDLAGTYEQYF	TGCGCCAGCAGCTTGGATTTAGCGGGTACCTACGAGCAGTACTTC
TRBV6-5	many	NA	TRBJ2-7	CASSYSGSSYEQYF	TGTGCCAGCAGTTACTCGGGGTCCTCCTACGAGCAGTACTTC
TRBV25-1	few	TRBD2	TRBJ2-1	CASSESLAGHPNEQFF	TGTGCCAGCAGTGAGAGTCTAGCGGGGCACCCCAATGAGCAGTTCTTC
TRBV5-1	NA	NA	TRBJ2-7	CASSLEPPLGYEQYF	TGCGCCAGCAGCTTGGAACCCCCATTAGGCTACGAGCAGTACTTC
TRBV18	NA	NA	TRBJ2-7	CASSPPTSYEQYF	TGTGCCAGCTCACCACCTACCTCCTACGAGCAGTACTTC
TRBV6-5	NA	NA	TRBJ2-7	CASSYRSAGTYEQYF	TGTGCCAGCAGTTACCGGAGCGCGGGCACCTACGAGCAGTACTTC
TRBV6-2/TRBV6-3	few	TRBD2	TRBJ2-1	CASSSWTSGGSSNEQFF	TGTGCCAGCAGTTCCTGGACTAGCGGGGGGTCGAGCAATGAGCAGTTCTTC
TRBV10-2	few	NA	TRBJ1-6	CASSTPGSEGALHF	TGCGCCAGCAGTACGCCAGGGAGCGAGGGGGCCCTCCACTTT
TRBV2	few	NA	TRBJ2-5	CASSELETQYF	TGTGCCAGCAGTGAACTAGAGACCCAGTACTTC
TRBV7-2	few	NA	TRBJ1-2	CASSLLLGGGHGYTF	TGTGCCAGCAGCTTACTCCTCGGGGGAGGGCATGGCTACACCTTC
TRBV7-6	few	NA	TRBJ2-4	CASSLGGLNIQYF	TGTGCCAGCAGCTTAGGGGGGTTGAACATTCAGTACTTC
TRBV6-1	NA	TRBD1	TRBJ2-5	CASRRLLGGLGETQYF	TGTGCCAGCAGACGACTTTTAGGGGGCCTAGGAGAGACCCAGTACTTC
TRBV7-9	NA	TRBD2	TRBJ2-1	CASSLVAGTTGEQFF	TGTGCCAGCAGCTTGGTAGCGGGGACCACTGGGGAGCAGTTCTTC
TRBV2	few	NA	TRBJ2-3	CASSEQGPGSTDTQYF	TGTGCCAGCAGTGAGCAGGGGCCGGGTAGCACAGATACGCAGTATTTT
TRBV5-6	NA	NA	TRBJ2-5	CASSVLSGETQYF	TGTGCCAGCAGCGTACTCTCCGGGGAGACCCAGTACTTC
TRBV6-2/TRBV6-3	NA	TRBD1	TRBJ2-1	CARPDRGGSYNEQFF	TGTGCCAGACCCGACAGGGGCGGGTCCTACAATGAGCAGTTCTTC
TRBV4-3	few	NA	TRBJ1-3	CASSQGATVSGNTIYF	TGCGCCAGCAGCCAAGGGGCGACAGTCTCTGGAAACACCATATATTTT
TRBV6-1	few	TRBD2	TRBJ2-1	CASASAGGPNEQFF	TGTGCCAGCGCCAGCGCGGGGGGGCCCAATGAGCAGTTCTTC